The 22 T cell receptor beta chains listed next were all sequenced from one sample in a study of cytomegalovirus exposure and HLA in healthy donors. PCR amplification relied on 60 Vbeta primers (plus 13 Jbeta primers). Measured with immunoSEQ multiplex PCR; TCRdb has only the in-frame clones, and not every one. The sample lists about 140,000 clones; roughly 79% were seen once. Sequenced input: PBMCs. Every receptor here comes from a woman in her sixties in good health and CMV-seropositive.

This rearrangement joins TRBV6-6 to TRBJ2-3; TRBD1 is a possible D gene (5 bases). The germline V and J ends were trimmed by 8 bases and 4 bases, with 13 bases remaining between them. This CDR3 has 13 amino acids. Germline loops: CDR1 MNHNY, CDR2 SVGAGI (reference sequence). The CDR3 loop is CASGRRGPDTQYF. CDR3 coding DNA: TGTGCCAGCGGCCGAAGGGGCCCAGATACGCAGTATTTT.

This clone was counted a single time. CDR3 protein: CASSYSADSGVNEQFF. For the CDR3, the DNA is TGTGCCAGCAGTTACTCGGCCGACTCCGGGGTCAATGAGCAGTTCTTC. The chain couples TRBV6-5 to TRBJ2-1, with D maybe TRBD2 (5 bases). Germline assignment: CDR1 MNHEY and CDR2 SVGAGI. V dropped 0 bases and J dropped 6 bases, with 15 bases sitting between them. The CDR3 totals 16 residues.

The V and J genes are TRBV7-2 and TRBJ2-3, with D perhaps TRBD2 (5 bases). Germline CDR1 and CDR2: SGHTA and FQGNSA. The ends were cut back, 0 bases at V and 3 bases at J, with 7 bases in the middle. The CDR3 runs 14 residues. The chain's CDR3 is CASSLAGATDTQYF. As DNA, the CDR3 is TGTGCCAGCAGCTTAGCGGGAGCGACAGATACGCAGTATTTT.

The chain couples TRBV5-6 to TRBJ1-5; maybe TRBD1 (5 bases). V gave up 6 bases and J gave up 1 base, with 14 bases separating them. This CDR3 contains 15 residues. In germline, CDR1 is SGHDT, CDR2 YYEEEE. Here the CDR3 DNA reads TGTGCCAGCACCTCGGGGGGTATAAGCAATCAGCCCCAGCATTTT. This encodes CASTSGGISNQPQHF.

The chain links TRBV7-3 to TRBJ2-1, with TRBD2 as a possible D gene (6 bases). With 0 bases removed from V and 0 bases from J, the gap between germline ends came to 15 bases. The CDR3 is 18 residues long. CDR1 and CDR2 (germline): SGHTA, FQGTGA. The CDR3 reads CASSLTALLTSSYNEQFF. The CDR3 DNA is TGTGCCAGCAGCTTAACGGCCCTACTGACTAGCTCCTACAATGAGCAGTTCTTC.

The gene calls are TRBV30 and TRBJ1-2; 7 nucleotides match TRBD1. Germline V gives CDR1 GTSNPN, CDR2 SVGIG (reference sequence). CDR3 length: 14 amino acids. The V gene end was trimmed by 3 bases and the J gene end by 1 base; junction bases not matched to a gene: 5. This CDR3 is CAWSRTGVNYGYTF. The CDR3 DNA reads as TGTGCCTGGAGCCGGACAGGCGTTAACTATGGCTACACCTTC.

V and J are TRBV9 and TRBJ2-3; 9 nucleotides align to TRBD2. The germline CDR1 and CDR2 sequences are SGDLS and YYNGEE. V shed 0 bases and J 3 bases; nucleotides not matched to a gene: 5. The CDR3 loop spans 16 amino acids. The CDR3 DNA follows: TGTGCCAGCAGCGTAGCCGATAGCGGGAGTACAGATACGCAGTATTTT. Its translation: CASSVADSGSTDTQYF.

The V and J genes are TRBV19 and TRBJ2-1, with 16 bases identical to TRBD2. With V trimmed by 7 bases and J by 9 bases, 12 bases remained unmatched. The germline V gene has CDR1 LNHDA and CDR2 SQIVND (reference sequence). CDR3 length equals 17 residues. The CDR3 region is CASTQVVGTSGRGEQFF. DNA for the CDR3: TGTGCCAGTACCCAAGTAGTGGGGACTAGCGGGAGGGGTGAGCAGTTCTTC. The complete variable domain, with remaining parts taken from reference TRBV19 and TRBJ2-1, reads DGGITQSPKYLFRKEGQNVTLSCEQNLNHDAMYWYRQDPGQGLRLIYYSQIVNDFQKGDIAEGYSVSREKKESFPLTVTSAQKNPTAFYLCASTQVVGTSGRGEQFFGPGTRLTVL.

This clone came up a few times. The chain's CDR3 is CASSLGPQRYSNQPQHF. In nucleotides, the CDR3 is TGTGCCAGCAGCTTAGGCCCGCAGCGTTATAGCAATCAGCCCCAGCATTTT. The rearrangement joins TRBV7-2 to TRBJ1-5, with D unresolved. CDR1 SGHTA and CDR2 FQGNSA come from the germline V gene. V was trimmed by 1 base and J by 0 bases, leaving 13 bases between them. There are 17 residues in the CDR3. The variable domain in full, completed from reference TRBV7-2 and TRBJ1-5, reads GAGVSQSPSNKVTEKGKDVELRCDPISGHTALYWYRQSLGQGLEFLIYFQGNSAPDKSGLPSDRFSAERTGGSVSTLTIQRTQQEDSAVYLCASSLGPQRYSNQPQHFGDGTRLSIL.

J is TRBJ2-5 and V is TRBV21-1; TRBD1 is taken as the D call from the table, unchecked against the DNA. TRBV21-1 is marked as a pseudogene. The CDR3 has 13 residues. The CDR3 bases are TGTGCCAGCAGAGTCCTCAGGTGGAAGACCCAGTACTTC. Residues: CASRVLRWKTQYF.

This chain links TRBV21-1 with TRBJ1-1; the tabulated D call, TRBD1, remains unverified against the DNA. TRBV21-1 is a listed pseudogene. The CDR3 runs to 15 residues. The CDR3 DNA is TGTGCCAGCAGCATTGGTGCCTCAGGGTCCACTGTAGCTTTCTTT. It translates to CASSIGASGSTVAFF.

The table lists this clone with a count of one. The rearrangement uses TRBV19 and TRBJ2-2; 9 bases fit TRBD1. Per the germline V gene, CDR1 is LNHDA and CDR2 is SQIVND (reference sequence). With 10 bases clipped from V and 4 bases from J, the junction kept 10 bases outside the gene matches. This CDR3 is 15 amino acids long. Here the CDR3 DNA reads TGTGCCACTGAACCCGACAGGGGGAGCACCGGGGAGCTGTTTTTT. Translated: CATEPDRGSTGELFF.

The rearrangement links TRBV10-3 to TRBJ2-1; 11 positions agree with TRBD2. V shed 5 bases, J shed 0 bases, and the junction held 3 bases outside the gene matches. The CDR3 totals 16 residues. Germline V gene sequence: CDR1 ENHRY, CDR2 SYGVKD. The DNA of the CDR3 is TGTGCCATCAGTATAGCGGGAGGGAGCTCCTACAATGAGCAGTTCTTC. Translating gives CAISIAGGSSYNEQFF.

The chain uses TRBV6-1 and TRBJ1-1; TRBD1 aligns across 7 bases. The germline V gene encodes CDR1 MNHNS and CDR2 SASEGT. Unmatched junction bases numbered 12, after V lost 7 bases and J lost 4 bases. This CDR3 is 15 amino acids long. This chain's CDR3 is CASTQLGGTATEAFF. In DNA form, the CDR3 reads TGTGCCAGCACCCAGCTTGGAGGGACAGCCACTGAAGCTTTCTTT.

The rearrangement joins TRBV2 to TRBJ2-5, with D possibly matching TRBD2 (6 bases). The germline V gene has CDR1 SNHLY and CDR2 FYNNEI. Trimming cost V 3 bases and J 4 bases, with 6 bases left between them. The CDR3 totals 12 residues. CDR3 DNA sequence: TGTGCCAGCAGTGAGGGACTAGAGACCCAGTACTTC. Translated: CASSEGLETQYF.

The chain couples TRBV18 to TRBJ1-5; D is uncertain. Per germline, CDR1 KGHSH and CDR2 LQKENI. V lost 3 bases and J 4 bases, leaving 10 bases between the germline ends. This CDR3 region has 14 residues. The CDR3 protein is CASSPGQINQPQHF. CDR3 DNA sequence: TGTGCCAGCTCACCTGGGCAGATAAATCAGCCCCAGCATTTT.

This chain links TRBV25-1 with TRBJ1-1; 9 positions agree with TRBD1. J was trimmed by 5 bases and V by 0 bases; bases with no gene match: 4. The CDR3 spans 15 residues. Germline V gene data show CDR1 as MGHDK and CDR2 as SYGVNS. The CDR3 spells CASSEYWTGETEAFF. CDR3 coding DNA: TGTGCCAGCAGTGAATATTGGACAGGGGAAACTGAAGCTTTCTTT.

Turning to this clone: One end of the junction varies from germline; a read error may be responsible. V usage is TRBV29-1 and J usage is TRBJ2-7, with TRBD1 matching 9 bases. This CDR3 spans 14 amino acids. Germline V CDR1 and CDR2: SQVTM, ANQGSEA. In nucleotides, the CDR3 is TGCAGCGTTGAAGAGGGGACAGGGAAATACGAGCGGTACTTC. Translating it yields CSVEEGTGKYERYF.

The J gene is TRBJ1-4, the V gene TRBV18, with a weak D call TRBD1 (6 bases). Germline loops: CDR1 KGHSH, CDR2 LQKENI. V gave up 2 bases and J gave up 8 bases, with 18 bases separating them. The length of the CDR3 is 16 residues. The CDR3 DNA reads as TGTGCCAGCTCACCAACCAGGGGTGGATTTCAAGAAAAACTGTTTTTT. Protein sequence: CASSPTRGGFQEKLFF.

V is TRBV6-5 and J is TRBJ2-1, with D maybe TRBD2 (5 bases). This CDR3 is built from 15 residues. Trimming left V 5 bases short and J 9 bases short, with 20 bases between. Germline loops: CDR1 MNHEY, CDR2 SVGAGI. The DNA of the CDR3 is TGTGCCAGCAGTACTCGAGCGGATTTAGTAAGTGAGCAGTTCTTC. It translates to CASSTRADLVSEQFF.

CDR3 residues: CASSPAGEKLFF. CDR3 in DNA: TGTGCCAGTAGCCCCGCGGGGGAAAAACTGTTTTTT. The V and J genes are TRBV19 and TRBJ1-4, with D unresolved. The CDR3 covers 12 residues. Germline V gene data show CDR1 as LNHDA and CDR2 as SQIVND (reference sequence). Trimming took 6 bases from V and 8 from J, leaving 10 bases between them.

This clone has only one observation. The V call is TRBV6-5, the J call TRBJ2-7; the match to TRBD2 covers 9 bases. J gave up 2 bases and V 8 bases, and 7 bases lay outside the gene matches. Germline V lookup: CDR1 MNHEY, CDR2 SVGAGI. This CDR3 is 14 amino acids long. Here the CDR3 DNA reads TGTGCCAGCCGAAGCGGGAGGTTAACCTACGAGCAGTACTTC. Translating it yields CASRSGRLTYEQYF.